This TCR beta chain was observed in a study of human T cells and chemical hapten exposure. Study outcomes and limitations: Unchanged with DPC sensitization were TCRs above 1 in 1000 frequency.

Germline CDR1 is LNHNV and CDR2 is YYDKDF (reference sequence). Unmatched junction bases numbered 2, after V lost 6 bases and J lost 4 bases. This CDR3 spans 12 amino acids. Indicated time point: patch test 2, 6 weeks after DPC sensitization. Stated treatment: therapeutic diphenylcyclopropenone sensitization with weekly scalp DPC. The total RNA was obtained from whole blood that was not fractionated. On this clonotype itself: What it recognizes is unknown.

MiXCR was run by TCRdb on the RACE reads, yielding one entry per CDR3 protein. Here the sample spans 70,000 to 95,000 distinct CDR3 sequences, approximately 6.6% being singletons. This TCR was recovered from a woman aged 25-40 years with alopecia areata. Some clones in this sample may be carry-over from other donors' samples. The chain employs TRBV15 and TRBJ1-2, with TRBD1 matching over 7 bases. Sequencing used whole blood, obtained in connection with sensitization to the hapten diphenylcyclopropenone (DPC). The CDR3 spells CATSRTGYGYTF. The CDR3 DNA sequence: TGTGCCACCAGTCGGACAGGCTATGGCTACACCTTC. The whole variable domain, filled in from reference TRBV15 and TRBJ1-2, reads DAMVIQNPRYQVTQFGKPVTLSCSQTLNHNVMYWYQQKSSQAPKLLFHYYDKDFNNEADTPDNFQSRRPNTSFCFLDIRSPGLGDTAMYLCATSRTGYGYTFGSGTRLTVV.